This TCR beta chain was documented in a study of T cells after yellow fever vaccination. Many counts were recorded for this clonotype. MiXCR, run by TCRdb on the 5' RACE reads, gives a single entry per CDR3 protein. Here the sample spans 110,000 or so distinct CDR3 sequences, about 7.2% being singletons. This CDR3 has 13 residues. V was pared by 3 bases and J by 4 bases, with 9 bases between. The germline V gene has CDR1 MNHEY and CDR2 SMNVEV (reference sequence). The source material was CD4+ T cells sorted from PBMCs, sampled roughly 47 days after the first yellow fever vaccination. The origin of this receptor is a man aged 18 to 30 who received the YFV17D yellow fever vaccine. The rearrangement uses TRBV27 and TRBJ1-1; D gene ambiguous. The CDR3 sequence is CASSFKETTEAFF. Here the CDR3 DNA reads TGTGCCAGCAGTTTTAAAGAGACCACTGAAGCTTTCTTT.